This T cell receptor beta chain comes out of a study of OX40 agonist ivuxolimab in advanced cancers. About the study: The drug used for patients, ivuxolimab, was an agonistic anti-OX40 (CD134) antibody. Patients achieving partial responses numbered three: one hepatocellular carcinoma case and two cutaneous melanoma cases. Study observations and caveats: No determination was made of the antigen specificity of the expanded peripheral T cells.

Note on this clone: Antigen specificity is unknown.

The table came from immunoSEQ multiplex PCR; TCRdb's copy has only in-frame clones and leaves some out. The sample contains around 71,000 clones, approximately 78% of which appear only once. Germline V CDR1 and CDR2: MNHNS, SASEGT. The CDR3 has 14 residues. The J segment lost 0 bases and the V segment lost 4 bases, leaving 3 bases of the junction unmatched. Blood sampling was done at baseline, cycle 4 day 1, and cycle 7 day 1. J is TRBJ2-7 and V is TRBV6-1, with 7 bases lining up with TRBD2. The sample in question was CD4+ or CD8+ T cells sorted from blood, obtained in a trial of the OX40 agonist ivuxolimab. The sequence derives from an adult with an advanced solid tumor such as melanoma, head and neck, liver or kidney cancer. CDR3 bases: TGTGCCAGCAGTGGCCGACTAGCCTCCTACGAGCAGTACTTC. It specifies CASSGRLASYEQYF.